The clone carrying this T cell receptor (beta chain) turned up a few times. Antigen specificity is unknown. The sample is drawn from a study of identical twins. Overall study results and limits: Insertions were reduced in abundant cord blood beta clonotypes but not in memory repertoires. Excess twin sharing in beta out-of-frame sequences was weaker. Cross-sectional statistical analysis was relied on for the conclusions, without the same donors being followed.

This CDR3 is 14 amino acids long. V lost 4 bases to trimming and J lost 4 bases; unmatched junction nucleotides: 3. CDR1 is MNHEY, CDR2 SVGAGI, per germline. MiXCR, applied by TCRdb to the 5' RACE reads, yields one record per CDR3 protein. The table includes some 500,000 distinct CDR3 sequences, more than 13% detected once. The same specimen was also included in a second study, on yellow fever vaccine responses in identical twins.

The rearrangement joins TRBV6-5 to TRBJ2-2; 7 nucleotides align to TRBD2. Sample: CD4+ T cells sorted from blood. The receptor's source is a woman aged 18-30 years in good health. CDR3 coding DNA: TGTGCCAGCAGTTCAGCGGGGACCACCGGGGAGCTGTTTTTT. As protein: CASSSAGTTGELFF.